Listed below are T cell receptor beta chains from one sample, sequenced in a study of regulatory T cells in long-lasting Graves disease. TCRdb independently ran MiXCR on the multiplex PCR reads; one entry per CDR3 protein. The table has roughly 400,000 distinct CDR3 sequences, around 20% seen once; the top ten hold 20% to 25%. Sequencing used peripheral blood mononuclear cells (PBMCs), obtained when the disease was refractory, from a patient treated with antithyroid drugs. All receptors come from a female donor with Graves disease. CDR3s include the opening cysteine and the closing phenylalanine or tryptophan. Fields, in order: J gene, clone size, V gene, D gene, CDR3 DNA, CDR3 protein. D genes are given only for firm matches. Only some rows state a clone size, as once, few, many or a class for expanded clones.

J gene: TRBJ1-2
clone size: few
V gene: TRBV7-2
D gene: NA
CDR3 DNA: TGTGCCAGCAGCCCAGAGGGACGGGGCGCTAACTATGGCTACACCTTC
CDR3 protein: CASSPEGRGANYGYTF

J gene: TRBJ2-1
clone size: NA
V gene: TRBV3-1
D gene: TRBD2
CDR3 DNA: TGTGCCAGCAGCCCCAGGACTAGCGGTTTCTCCTACAATGAGCAGTTCTTC
CDR3 protein: CASSPRTSGFSYNEQFF

J gene: TRBJ1-5
clone size: many
V gene: TRBV6-1
D gene: TRBD1
CDR3 DNA: TGTGCCAGCAAACCGGGACAGGGCAATCAGCCCCAGCATTTT
CDR3 protein: CASKPGQGNQPQHF

J gene: TRBJ1-5
clone size: few
V gene: TRBV7-9
D gene: TRBD1
CDR3 DNA: TGTGCCAGCAGCTTAGCCGGACAGGGGGCTCAGCCCCAGCATTTT
CDR3 protein: CASSLAGQGAQPQHF

J gene: TRBJ1-2
clone size: many
V gene: TRBV18
D gene: NA
CDR3 DNA: TGTGCCAGCTCACCAAAGGAGGGGTATGGCTACACCTTC
CDR3 protein: CASSPKEGYGYTF

J gene: TRBJ1-5
clone size: NA
V gene: TRBV28
D gene: NA
CDR3 DNA: TGTGCCAGCAGTTCCCCCGGGATTAGCAATCAGCCCCAGCATTTT
CDR3 protein: CASSSPGISNQPQHF

J gene: TRBJ1-2
clone size: NA
V gene: TRBV5-1
D gene: NA
CDR3 DNA: TGCGCCAGCAGCTCGCAGGGTCTTGGGTCCAACTATGGCTGCACCTTC
CDR3 protein: CASSSQGLGSNYGCTF

J gene: TRBJ2-7
clone size: NA
V gene: TRBV20-1
D gene: TRBD2
CDR3 DNA: TGCAGTGCTAGAGCCGCCCGGGGGGTGGGCTTTAACGAGCAGTACTTC
CDR3 protein: CSARAARGVGFNEQYF

J gene: TRBJ2-5
clone size: few
V gene: TRBV11-1
D gene: NA
CDR3 DNA: TGTGCCAGCAGCCGAATAATACAGGGCCAAGAGACCCAGTACTTC
CDR3 protein: CASSRIIQGQETQYF

J gene: TRBJ1-1
clone size: many
V gene: TRBV27
D gene: NA
CDR3 DNA: TGTGCCAGCAGTATACAGGGAGTGAACACTGAAGCTTTCTTT
CDR3 protein: CASSIQGVNTEAFF

J gene: TRBJ2-2
clone size: NA
V gene: TRBV11-3
D gene: NA
CDR3 DNA: TGTGCCAGCAGCCCTAGGATAGGGGAGCTGTTTTTT
CDR3 protein: CASSPRIGELFF

J gene: TRBJ1-2
clone size: NA
V gene: TRBV30
D gene: NA
CDR3 DNA: TGTGCCTGGAGAGGCGAGGGGAACTATGGCTACACCTTC
CDR3 protein: CAWRGEGNYGYTF

J gene: TRBJ2-5
clone size: many
V gene: TRBV2
D gene: NA
CDR3 DNA: TGTGCCAGCCCGGGACCGAACCAAGAGACCCAGTACTTC
CDR3 protein: CASPGPNQETQYF